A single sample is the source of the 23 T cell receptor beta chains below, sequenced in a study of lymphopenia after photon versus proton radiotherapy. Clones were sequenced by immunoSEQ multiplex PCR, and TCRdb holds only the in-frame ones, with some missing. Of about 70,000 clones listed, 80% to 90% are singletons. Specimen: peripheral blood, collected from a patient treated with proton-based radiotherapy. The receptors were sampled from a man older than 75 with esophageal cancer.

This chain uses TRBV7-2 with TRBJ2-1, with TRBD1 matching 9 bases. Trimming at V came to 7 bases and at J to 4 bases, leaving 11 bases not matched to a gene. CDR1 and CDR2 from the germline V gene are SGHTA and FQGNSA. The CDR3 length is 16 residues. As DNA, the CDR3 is TGTGCCAGCACCCTTGGGGGACAGGGACCTTACAATGAGCAGTTCTTC. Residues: CASTLGGQGPYNEQFF. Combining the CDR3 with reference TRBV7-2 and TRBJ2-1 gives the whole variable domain GAGVSQSPSNKVTEKGKDVELRCDPISGHTALYWYRQSLGQGLEFLIYFQGNSAPDKSGLPSDRFSAERTGGSVSTLTIQRTQQEDSAVYLCASTLGGQGPYNEQFFGPGTRLTVL.

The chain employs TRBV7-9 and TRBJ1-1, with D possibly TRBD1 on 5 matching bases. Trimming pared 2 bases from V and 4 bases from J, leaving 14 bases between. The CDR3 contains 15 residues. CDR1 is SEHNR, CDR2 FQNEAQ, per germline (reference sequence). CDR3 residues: CASSLSQTGGTEAFF. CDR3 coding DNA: TGTGCCAGCAGCTTATCCCAAACAGGAGGCACTGAAGCTTTCTTT.

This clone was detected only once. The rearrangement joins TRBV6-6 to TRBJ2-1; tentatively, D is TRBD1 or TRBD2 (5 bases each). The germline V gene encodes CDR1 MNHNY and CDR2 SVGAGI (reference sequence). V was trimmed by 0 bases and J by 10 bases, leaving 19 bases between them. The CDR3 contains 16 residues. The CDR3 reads CASSYSGPGLNGEQFF. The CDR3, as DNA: TGTGCCAGCAGTTACTCGGGACCCGGGCTTAATGGGGAGCAGTTCTTC.

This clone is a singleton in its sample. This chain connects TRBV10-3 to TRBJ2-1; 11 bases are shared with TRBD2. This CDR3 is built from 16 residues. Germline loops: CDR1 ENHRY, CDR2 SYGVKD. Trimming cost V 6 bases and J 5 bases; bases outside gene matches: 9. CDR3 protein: CAIRPSTSGVNNEQFF. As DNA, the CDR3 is TGTGCCATCAGACCTTCGACTAGCGGGGTTAACAATGAGCAGTTCTTC.

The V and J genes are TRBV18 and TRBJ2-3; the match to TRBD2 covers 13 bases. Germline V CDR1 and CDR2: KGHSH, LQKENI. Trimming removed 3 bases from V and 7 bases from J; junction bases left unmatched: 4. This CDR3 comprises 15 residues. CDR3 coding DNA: TGTGCCAGCTCACCGAGGACTAGCGGGAGCAATACGCAGTATTTT. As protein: CASSPRTSGSNTQYF.

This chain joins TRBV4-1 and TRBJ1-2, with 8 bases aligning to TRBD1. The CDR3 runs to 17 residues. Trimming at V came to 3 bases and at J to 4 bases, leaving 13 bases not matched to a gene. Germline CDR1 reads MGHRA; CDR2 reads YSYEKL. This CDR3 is CASSQSAGGGTGYGYTF. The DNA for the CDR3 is TGCGCCAGCAGCCAGAGTGCCGGAGGGGGGACAGGCTATGGCTACACCTTC.

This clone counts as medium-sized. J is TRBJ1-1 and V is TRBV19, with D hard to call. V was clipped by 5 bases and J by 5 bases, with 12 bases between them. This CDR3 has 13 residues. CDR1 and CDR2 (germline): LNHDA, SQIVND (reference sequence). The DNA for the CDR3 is TGTGCCAGTAGTCTTCAAAGGTGGACTGAAGCTTTCTTT. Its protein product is CASSLQRWTEAFF.

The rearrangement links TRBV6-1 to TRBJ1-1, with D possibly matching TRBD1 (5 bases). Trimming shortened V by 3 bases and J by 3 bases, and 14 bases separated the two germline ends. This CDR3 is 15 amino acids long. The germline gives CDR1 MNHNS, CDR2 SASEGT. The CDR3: CASSDLVTADTEAFF. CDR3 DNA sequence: TGTGCCAGCAGTGATCTAGTGACAGCTGACACTGAAGCTTTCTTT.

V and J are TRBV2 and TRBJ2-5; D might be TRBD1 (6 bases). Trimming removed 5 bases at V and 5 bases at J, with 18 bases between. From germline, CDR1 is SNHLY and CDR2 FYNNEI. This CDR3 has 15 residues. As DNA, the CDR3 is TGTGCCAGCAGTCCCTTTACAGGGTTCGGGGAGACCCAGTACTTC. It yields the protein CASSPFTGFGETQYF.

The CDR3 loop is CASSLTYNTEAFF. For the CDR3, the DNA is TGTGCCAGCAGCTTAACATATAACACTGAAGCTTTCTTT. The V call is TRBV5-4, the J call TRBJ1-1; D is uncertain. The germline V gene has CDR1 SGHNT and CDR2 YYREEE (reference sequence). Deletions cut 2 bases from V and 2 bases from J, with 7 bases between. This CDR3 is built from 13 residues.

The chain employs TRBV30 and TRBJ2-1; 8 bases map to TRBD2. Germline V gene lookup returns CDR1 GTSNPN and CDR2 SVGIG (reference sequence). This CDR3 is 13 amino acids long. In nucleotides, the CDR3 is TGTGCGTCGGACGGGGGGGGCTTCAATGAGCAGTTCTTC. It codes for CASDGGGFNEQFF.

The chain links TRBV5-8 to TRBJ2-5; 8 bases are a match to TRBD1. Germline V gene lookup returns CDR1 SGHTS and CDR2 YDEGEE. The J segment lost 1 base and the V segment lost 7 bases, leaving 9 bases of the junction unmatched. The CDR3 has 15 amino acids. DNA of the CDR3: TGTGCCAGCGGAAACAGGGGGAGATCCCAAGAGACCCAGTACTTC. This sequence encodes CASGNRGRSQETQYF.

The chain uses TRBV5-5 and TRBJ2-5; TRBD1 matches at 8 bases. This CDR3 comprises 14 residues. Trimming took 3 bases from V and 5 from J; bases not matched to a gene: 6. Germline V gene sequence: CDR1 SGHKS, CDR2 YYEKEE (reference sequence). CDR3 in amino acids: CASSSQGAGETQYF. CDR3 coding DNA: TGTGCCAGCAGCTCTCAGGGGGCGGGCGAGACCCAGTACTTC.

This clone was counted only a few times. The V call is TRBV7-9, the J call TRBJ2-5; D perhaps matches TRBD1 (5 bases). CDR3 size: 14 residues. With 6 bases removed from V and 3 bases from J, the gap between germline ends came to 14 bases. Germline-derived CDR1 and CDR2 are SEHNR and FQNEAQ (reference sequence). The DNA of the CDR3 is TGTGCCAGCAGTTTGACCAGGGATAAAGAGACCCAGTACTTC. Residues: CASSLTRDKETQYF.

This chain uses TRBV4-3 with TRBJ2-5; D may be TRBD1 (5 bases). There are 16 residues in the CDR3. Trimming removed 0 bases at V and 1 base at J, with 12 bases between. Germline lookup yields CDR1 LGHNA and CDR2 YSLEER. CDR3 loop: CASSQEIGRAQETQYF. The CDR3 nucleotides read TGCGCCAGCAGCCAAGAGATAGGCAGGGCCCAAGAGACCCAGTACTTC.

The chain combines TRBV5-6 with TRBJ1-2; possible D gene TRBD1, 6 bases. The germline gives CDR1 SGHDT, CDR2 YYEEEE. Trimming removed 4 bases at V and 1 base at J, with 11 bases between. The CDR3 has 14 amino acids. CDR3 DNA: TGTGCCAGCAGCCCCGGGACAAATAACTATGGCTACACCTTC. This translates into CASSPGTNNYGYTF. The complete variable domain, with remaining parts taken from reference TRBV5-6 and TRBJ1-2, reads DAGVTQSPTHLIKTRGQQVTLRCSPKSGHDTVSWYQQALGQGPQFIFQYYEEEERQRGNFPDRFSGHQFPNYSSELNVNALLLGDSALYLCASSPGTNNYGYTFGSGTRLTVV.

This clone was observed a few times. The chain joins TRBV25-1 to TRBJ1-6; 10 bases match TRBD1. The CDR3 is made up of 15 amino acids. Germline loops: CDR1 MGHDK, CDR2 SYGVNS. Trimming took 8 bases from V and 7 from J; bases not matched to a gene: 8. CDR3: CASSDVGQGNSPLHF. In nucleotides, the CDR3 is TGTGCCAGCTCTGATGTGGGACAGGGGAATTCACCCCTCCACTTT.

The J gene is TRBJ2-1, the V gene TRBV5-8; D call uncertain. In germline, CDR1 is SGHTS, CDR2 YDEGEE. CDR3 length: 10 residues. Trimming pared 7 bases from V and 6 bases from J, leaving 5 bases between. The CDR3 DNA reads TGTGCCAGCGGTCTCAATGAGCAGTTCTTC. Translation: CASGLNEQFF.

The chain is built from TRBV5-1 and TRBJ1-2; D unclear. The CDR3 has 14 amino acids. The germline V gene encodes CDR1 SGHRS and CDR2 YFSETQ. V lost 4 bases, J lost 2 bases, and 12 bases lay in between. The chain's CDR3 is CASSPATPNYGYTF. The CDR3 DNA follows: TGCGCCAGCAGCCCGGCAACTCCGAACTATGGCTACACCTTC.

The CDR3 DNA reads TGTGCCAGTACAGGGCAGGGTTTTAACACTGAAGCTTTCTTT. Residues: CASTGQGFNTEAFF. This sequence joins TRBV19 and TRBJ1-1, with D perhaps TRBD1 (5 bases). Germline V CDR1 and CDR2: LNHDA, SQIVND (reference sequence). The CDR3 consists of 14 residues. Deletions cut 7 bases from V and 2 bases from J, with 14 bases between.

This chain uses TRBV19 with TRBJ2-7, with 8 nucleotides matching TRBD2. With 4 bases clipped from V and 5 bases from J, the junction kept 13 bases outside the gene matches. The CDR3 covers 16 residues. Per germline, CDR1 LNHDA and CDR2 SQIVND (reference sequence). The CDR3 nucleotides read TGTGCCAGTAGTAGGTGCCCCAGCGGGAGTATCCACGAGCAGTACTTC. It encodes CASSRCPSGSIHEQYF.

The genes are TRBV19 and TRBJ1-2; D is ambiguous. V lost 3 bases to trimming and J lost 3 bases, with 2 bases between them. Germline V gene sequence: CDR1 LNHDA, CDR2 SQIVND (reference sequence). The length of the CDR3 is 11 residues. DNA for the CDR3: TGTGCCAGTAGTATTTACTATGGCTACACCTTC. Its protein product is CASSIYYGYTF.

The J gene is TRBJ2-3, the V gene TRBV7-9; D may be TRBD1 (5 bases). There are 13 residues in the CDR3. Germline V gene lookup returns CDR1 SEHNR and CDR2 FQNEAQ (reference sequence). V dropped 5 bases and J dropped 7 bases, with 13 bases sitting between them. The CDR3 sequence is CASSPTDKYTQYF. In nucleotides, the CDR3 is TGTGCCAGCAGCCCGACGGACAAATATACGCAGTATTTT.